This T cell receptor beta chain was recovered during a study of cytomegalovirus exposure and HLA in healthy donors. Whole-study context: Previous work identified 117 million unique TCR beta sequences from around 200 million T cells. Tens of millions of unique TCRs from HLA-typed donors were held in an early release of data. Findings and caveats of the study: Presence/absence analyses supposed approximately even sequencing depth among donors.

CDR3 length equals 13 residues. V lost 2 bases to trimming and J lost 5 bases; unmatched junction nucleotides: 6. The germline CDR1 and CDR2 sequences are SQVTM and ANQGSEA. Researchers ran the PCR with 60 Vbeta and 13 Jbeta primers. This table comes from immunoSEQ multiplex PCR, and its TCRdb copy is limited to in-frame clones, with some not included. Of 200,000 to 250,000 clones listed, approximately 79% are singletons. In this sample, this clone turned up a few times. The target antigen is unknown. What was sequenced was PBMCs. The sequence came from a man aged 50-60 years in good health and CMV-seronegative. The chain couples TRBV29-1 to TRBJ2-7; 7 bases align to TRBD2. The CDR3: CSVELREIHEQYF. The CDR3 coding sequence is TGCAGCGTTGAATTGCGGGAGATCCACGAGCAGTACTTC.